Given below is one T cell receptor beta chain in context. Its antigen is unknown. Produced via immunoSEQ multiplex PCR; TCRdb's table is partial and in-frame only. The sample lists approximately 82,000 clones; approximately 84% were seen once. The data originate from a study of OX40 agonist ivuxolimab in advanced cancers. Whole-study findings and limits: The CD4+ and CD8+ T cells in the blood had expanded clonally by week 6 at 0.1 to 3.0 mg/kg.

V shed 6 bases and J 7 bases; nucleotides not matched to a gene: 6. This CDR3 spans 14 amino acids. The germline V gene has CDR1 LNHDA and CDR2 SQIVND (reference sequence). This sequence was found in an adult with an advanced solid tumor such as melanoma, head and neck, liver or kidney cancer. The sample was CD4+ or CD8+ T cells sorted from blood, taken in a trial of the OX40 agonist ivuxolimab. The rearrangement links TRBV19 to TRBJ1-4, with 9 bases aligning to TRBD1. CDR3 sequence: CASSLGQGGEKLFF. The CDR3 DNA reads as TGTGCCAGTAGCCTGGGACAGGGAGGTGAAAAACTGTTTTTT.